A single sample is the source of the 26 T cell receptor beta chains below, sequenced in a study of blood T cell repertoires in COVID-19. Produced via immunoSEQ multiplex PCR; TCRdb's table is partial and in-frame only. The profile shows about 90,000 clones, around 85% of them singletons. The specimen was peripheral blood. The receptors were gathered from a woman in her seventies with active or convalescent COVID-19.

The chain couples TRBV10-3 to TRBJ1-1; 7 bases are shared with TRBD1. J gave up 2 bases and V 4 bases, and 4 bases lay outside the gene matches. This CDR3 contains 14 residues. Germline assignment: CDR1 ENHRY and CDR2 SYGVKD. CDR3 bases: TGTGCCATCAGTGGTAACAGGGGAAACACTGAAGCTTTCTTT. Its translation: CAISGNRGNTEAFF.

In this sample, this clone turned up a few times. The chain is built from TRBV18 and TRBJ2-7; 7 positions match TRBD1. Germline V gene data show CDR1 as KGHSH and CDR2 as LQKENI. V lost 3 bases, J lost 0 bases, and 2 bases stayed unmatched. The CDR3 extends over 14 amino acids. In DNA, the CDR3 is TGTGCCAGCTCACCCGGGACAGCCTCCTACGAGCAGTACTTC. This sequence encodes CASSPGTASYEQYF.

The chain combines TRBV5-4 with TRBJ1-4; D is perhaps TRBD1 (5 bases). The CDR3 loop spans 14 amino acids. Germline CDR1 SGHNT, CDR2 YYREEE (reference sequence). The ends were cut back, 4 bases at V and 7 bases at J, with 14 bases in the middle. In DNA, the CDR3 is TGTGCCAGCAGCGTCCAGGGAGGCGGTGAAAAACTGTTTTTT. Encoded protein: CASSVQGGGEKLFF.

CDR3 amino acids: CASSLGTGSQETQYF. The CDR3 coding sequence is TGTGCCAGCAGCTTGGGGACAGGGAGTCAAGAGACCCAGTACTTC. The chain uses TRBV7-9 and TRBJ2-5, with TRBD1 matching over 9 bases. V was clipped by 3 bases and J by 2 bases; unmatched bases: 4. The V gene's germline CDR1 is SEHNR and CDR2 FQNEAQ (reference sequence). The CDR3 covers 15 residues.

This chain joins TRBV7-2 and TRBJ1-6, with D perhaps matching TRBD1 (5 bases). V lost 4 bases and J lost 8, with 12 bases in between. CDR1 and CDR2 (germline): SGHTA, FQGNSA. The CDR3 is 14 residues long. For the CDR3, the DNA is TGTGCCAGCAGCTCCCGTGGGGGGGATTCACCCCTCCACTTT. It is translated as CASSSRGGDSPLHF. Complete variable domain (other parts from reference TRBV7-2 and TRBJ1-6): GAGVSQSPSNKVTEKGKDVELRCDPISGHTALYWYRQSLGQGLEFLIYFQGNSAPDKSGLPSDRFSAERTGGSVSTLTIQRTQQEDSAVYLCASSSRGGDSPLHFGNGTRLTVT.

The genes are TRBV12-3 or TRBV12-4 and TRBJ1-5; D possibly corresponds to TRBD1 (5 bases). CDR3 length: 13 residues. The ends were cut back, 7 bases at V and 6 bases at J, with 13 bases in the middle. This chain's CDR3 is CASTLGGGQPQHF. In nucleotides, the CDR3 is TGTGCCAGCACTCTGGGGGGGGGTCAGCCCCAGCATTTT.

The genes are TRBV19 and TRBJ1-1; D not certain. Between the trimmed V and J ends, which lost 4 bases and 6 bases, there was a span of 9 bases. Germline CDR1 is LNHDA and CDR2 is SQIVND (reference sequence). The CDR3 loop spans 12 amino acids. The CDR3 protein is CASSRSGSEAFF. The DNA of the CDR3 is TGTGCCAGTAGTAGGTCGGGTTCTGAAGCTTTCTTT.

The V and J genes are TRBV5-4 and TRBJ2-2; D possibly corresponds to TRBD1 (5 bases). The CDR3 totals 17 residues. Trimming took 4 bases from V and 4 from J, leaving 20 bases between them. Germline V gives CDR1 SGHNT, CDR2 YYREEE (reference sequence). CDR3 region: CASSPRLGVWPTGELFF. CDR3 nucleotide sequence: TGTGCCAGCAGCCCCCGGCTAGGGGTTTGGCCCACCGGGGAGCTGTTTTTT.

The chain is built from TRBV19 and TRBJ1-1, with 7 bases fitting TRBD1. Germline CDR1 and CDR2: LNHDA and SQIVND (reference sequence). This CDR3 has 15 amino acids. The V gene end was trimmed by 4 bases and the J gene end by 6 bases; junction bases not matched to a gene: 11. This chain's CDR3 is CASSTITGVWAEAFF. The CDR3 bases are TGTGCCAGTAGTACGATTACAGGGGTTTGGGCTGAAGCTTTCTTT.

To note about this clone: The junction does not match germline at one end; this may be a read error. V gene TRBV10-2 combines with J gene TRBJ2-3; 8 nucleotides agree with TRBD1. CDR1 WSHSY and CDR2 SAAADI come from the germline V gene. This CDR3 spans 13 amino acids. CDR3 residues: CASNGQGTDTQYF. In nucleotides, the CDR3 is TGCGCCAGCAATGGACAGGGCACCGATACGCAGTATTTT.

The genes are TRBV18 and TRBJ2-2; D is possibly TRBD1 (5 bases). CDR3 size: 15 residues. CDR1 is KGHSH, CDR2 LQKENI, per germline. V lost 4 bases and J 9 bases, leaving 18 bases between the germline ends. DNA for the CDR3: TGTGCCAGCTCACTATTATTAACAGGTGACCGGGAGCTGTTTTTT. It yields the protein CASSLLLTGDRELFF.

As DNA, the CDR3 is TGTGCCAGTACCCGGACAGATTATAATTCACCCCTCCACTTT. It specifies CASTRTDYNSPLHF. The gene calls are TRBV19 and TRBJ1-6, with a possible D match to TRBD1 (6 bases). CDR1 and CDR2 (germline): LNHDA, SQIVND (reference sequence). V was clipped by 7 bases and J by 4 bases, with 11 bases between them. CDR3 length: 14 residues.

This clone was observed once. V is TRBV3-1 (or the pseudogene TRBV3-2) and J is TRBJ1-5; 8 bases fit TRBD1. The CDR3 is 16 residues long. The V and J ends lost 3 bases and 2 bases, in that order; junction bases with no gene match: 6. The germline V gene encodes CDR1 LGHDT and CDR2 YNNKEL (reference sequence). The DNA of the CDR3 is TGTGCCAGCAGCCAGGGCGGGACAGGCCGCAATCAGCCCCAGCATTTT. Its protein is CASSQGGTGRNQPQHF.

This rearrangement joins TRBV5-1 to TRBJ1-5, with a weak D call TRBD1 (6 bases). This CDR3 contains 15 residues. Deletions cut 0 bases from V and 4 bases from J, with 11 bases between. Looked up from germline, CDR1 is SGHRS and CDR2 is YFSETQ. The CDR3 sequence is CASSLGGGLNQPQHF. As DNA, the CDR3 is TGCGCCAGCAGCTTGGGTGGGGGCTTGAATCAGCCCCAGCATTTT. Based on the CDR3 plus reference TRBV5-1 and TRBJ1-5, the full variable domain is KAGVTQTPRYLIKTRGQQVTLSCSPISGHRSVSWYQQTPGQGLQFLFEYFSETQRNKGNFPGRFSGRQFSNSRSEMNVSTLELGDSALYLCASSLGGGLNQPQHFGDGTRLSIL.

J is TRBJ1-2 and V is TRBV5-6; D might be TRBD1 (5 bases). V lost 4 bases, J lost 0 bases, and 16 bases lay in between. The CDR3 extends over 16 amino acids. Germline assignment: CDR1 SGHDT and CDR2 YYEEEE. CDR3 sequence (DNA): TGTGCCAGCAGCCCAAGGTCGGGACTGACTAACTATGGCTACACCTTC. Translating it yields CASSPRSGLTNYGYTF.

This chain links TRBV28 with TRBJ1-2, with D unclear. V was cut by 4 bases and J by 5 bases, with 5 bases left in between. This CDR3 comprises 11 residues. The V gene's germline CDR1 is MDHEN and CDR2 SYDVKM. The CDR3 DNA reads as TGTGCCAGCAGTTCCCAATATGGCTACACCTTC. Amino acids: CASSSQYGYTF.

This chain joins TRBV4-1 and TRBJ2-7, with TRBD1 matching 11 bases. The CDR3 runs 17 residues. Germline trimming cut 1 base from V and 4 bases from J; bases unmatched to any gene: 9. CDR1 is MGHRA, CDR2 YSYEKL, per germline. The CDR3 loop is CASSQVIGGTGGYEQYF. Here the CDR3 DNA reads TGCGCCAGCAGCCAAGTAATCGGGGGGACAGGGGGGTACGAGCAGTACTTC.

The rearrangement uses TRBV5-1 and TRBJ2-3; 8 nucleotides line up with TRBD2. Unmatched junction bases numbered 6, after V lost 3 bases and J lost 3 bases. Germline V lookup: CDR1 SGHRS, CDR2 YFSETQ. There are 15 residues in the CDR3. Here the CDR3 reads CASSSPSGLTDTQYF. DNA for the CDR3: TGCGCCAGCAGCTCCCCTAGCGGGCTTACAGATACGCAGTATTTT. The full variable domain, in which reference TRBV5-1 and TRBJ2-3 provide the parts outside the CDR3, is KAGVTQTPRYLIKTRGQQVTLSCSPISGHRSVSWYQQTPGQGLQFLFEYFSETQRNKGNFPGRFSGRQFSNSRSEMNVSTLELGDSALYLCASSSPSGLTDTQYFGPGTRLTVL.

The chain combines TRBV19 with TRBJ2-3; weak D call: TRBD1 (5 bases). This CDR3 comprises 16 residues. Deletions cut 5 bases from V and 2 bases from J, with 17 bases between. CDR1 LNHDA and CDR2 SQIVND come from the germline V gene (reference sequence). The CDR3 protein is CASSHAPTADTDTQYF. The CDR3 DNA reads TGTGCCAGTAGTCACGCCCCGACAGCCGACACAGATACGCAGTATTTT.

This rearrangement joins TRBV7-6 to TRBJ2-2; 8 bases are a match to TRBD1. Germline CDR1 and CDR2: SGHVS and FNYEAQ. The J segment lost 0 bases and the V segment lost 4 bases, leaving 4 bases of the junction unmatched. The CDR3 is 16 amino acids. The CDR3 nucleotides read TGTGCCAGCAGCTCCCAGACAGGGGCGAACACCGGGGAGCTGTTTTTT. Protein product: CASSSQTGANTGELFF.

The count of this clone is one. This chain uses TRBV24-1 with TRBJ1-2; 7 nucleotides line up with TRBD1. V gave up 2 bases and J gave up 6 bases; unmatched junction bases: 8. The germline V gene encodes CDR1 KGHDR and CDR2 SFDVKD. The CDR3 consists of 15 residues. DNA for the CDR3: TGTGCCACCAGTGATTCCCGTCAGGGGGACAATGGCTACACCTTC. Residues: CATSDSRQGDNGYTF.

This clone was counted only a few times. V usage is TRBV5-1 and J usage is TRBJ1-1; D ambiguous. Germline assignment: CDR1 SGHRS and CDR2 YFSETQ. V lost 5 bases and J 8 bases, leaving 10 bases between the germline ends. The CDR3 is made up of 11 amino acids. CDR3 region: CASRDRGEAFF. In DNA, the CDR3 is TGCGCCAGCAGGGATCGAGGGGAAGCTTTCTTT.

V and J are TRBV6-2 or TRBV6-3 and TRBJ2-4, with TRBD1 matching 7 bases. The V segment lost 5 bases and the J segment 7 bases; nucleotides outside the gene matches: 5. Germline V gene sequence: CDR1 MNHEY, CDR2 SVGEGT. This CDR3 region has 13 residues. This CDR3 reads CASSEGAYNIQYF. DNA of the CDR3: TGTGCCAGCAGTGAGGGGGCATATAACATTCAGTACTTC.

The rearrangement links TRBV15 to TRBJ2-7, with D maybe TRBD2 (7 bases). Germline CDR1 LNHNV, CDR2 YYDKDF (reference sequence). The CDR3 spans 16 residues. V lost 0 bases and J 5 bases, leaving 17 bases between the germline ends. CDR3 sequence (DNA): TGTGCCACCAGCAGAGATCCCGGGGGGCGCGACGACGAGCAGTACTTC. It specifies CATSRDPGGRDDEQYF.

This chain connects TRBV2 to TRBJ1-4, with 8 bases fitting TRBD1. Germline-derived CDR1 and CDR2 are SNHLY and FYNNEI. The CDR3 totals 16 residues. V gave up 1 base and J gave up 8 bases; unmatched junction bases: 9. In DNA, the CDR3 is TGTGCCAGCAGTGAAGAGTCTGGACAGGGAGGAGAAAAACTGTTTTTT. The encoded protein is CASSEESGQGGEKLFF.

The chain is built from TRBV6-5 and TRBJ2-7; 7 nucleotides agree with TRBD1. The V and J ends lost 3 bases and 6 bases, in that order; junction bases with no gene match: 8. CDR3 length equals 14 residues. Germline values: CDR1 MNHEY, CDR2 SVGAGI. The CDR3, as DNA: TGTGCCAGCAGTTATCAAGGGGGCGTTACCGAGCAGTACTTC. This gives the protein CASSYQGGVTEQYF.